This entry is about one TCR beta chain. This specimen belongs to a study of CD8 T cells in Susac syndrome. From germline, CDR1 is MNHEY and CDR2 SVGEGT. The CDR3 contains 14 residues. V gave up 7 bases and J gave up 2 bases, with 9 bases separating them. Sequencing targeted TCR beta in blood CD8+ and CD4+ T cells. Reverse transcription used roughly 0.5 to 1 ug RNA and random hexamers. TCRdb processed the immunoSEQ multiplex PCR reads anew with MiXCR; each CDR3 protein has one entry. Among some 200,000 distinct CDR3 sequences, roughly 96% were seen once, and the ten largest hold 0.095%. This sequence originates from a human donor with multiple sclerosis. The sample comprised CD4+ T cells from PBMCs. The chain uses TRBV6-2 or TRBV6-3 and TRBJ2-6; possibly TRBD1 for D (5 bases). The CDR3 loop is CASTRAPGANVLTF. CDR3 in DNA: TGTGCCAGCACCAGGGCTCCTGGGGCCAACGTCCTGACTTTC.